What follows describes a single T cell receptor (beta chain). As yet, its antigen is unknown. The table came from immunoSEQ multiplex PCR; TCRdb's copy has only in-frame clones and leaves some out. The sample carries about 68,000 clones, roughly nine tenths recorded once. The donors were part of the approximately 130-subject validation cohort, which stood apart from the approximately 640-subject first cohort. These data originate in a study of cytomegalovirus exposure and HLA in healthy donors. For the study at large: The approximately 120 validation repertoires, a later analysis reported, used the same platform as the roughly 610 first-cohort repertoires.

General study results and limits: Subsequent analysis revealed that first-cohort TCR clusters tended to co-occur in the 130 or so validation repertoires. As confirmed in vitro, three CMV-associated chains were specific for CMV antigens.

Sequenced sample: PBMCs. The TCR was taken from a man in his late teens or twenties in good health and CMV-seronegative.

The CDR3 here is CATSRDTTGANVLTF. The CDR3 DNA follows: TGTGCCACCAGCAGAGATACTACTGGGGCCAACGTCCTGACTTTC. The chain combines TRBV15 with TRBJ2-6; D call uncertain. Germline V gene sequence: CDR1 LNHNV, CDR2 YYDKDF (reference sequence). The CDR3 length is 15 residues. V lost 0 bases to trimming and J lost 2 bases, with 5 bases between them. Full variable domain (missing parts from reference TRBV15 and TRBJ2-6): DAMVIQNPRYQVTQFGKPVTLSCSQTLNHNVMYWYQQKSSQAPKLLFHYYDKDFNNEADTPDNFQSRRPNTSFCFLDIRSPGLGDTAMYLCATSRDTTGANVLTFGAGSRLTVL.